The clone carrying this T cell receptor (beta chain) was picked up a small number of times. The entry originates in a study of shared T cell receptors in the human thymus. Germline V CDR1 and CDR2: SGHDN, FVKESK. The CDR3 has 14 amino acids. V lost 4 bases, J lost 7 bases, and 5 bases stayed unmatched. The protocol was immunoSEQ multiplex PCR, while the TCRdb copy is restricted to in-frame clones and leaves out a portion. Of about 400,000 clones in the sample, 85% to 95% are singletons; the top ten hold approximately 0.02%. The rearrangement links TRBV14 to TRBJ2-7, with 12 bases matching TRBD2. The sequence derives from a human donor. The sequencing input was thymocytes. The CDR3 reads CASSRLAGEGEQYF. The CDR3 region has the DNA TGTGCCAGCAGCCGACTAGCGGGAGAGGGGGAGCAGTACTTC.